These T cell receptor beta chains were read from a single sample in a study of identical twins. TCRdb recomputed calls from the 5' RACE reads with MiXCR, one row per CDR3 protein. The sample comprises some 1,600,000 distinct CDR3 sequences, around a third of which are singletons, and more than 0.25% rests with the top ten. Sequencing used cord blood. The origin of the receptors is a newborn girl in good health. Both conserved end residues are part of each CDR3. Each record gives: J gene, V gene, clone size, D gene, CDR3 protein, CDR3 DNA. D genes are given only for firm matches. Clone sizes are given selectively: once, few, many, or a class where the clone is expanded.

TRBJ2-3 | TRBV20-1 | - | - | CSALQGDTQYF | TGCAGTGCTCTTCAGGGTGATACGCAGTATTTT
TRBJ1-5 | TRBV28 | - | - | CAGSLRGREDQPQHF | TGTGCCGGCAGTTTAAGAGGCAGGGAGGATCAGCCCCAGCATTTT
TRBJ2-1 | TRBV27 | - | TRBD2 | CASIAGRGTTSYNEQFF | TGTGCCAGCATCGCGGGACGGGGGACTACCTCCTACAATGAGCAGTTCTTC
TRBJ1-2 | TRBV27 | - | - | CASSLSDPRYYGYTF | TGTGCCAGCAGTTTATCGGACCCCCGGTACTATGGCTACACCTTC
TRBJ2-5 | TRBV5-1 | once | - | CASSHGLLQETQYF | TGCGCCAGCAGCCATGGACTTCTCCAAGAGACCCAGTACTTC
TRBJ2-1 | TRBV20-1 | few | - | CSASSASYNEQFF | TGCAGTGCTAGTAGTGCATCCTACAATGAGCAGTTCTTC
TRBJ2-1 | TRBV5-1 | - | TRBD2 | CASSPQLAGKHNEQFF | TGCGCCAGCAGCCCACAACTAGCGGGGAAACACAATGAGCAGTTCTTC
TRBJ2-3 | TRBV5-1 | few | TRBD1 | CASSLGPQGATDTQYF | TGCGCCAGCAGCTTGGGACCCCAGGGGGCGACAGATACGCAGTATTTT
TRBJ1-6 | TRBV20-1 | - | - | CSASYQGNGSPLHF | TGCAGTGCTAGCTACCAGGGTAACGGTTCACCCCTCCACTTT
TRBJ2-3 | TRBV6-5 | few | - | CASSAPVTDTQYF | TGTGCCAGCAGTGCACCCGTGACAGATACGCAGTATTTT
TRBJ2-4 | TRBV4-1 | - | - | CASSHSLVAKNIQYF | TGCGCCAGCAGCCATAGCTTGGTAGCCAAAAACATTCAGTACTTC
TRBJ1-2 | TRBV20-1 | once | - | CSGGSDYGYTF | TGCAGTGGGGGTTCGGACTATGGCTACACCTTC
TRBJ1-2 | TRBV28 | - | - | CASSWAWGSPSNYGYTF | TGTGCCAGCAGTTGGGCTTGGGGCAGTCCTTCTAACTATGGCTACACCTTC
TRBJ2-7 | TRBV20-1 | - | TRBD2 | CSAIRTTSSVGYEQYF | TGCAGTGCTATCAGAACGACTAGCTCGGTCGGATACGAGCAGTACTTC
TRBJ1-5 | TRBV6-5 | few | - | CASSYLGGRTYSNQPQHF | TGTGCCAGCAGTTACTTGGGGGGCCGGACTTATAGCAATCAGCCCCAGCATTTT
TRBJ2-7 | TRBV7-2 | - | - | CASSLQGIVEQYF | TGTGCCAGCAGCTTACAAGGGATTGTCGAGCAGTACTTC
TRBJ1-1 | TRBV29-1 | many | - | CSVEPALNTEAFF | TGCAGCGTTGAACCTGCCCTGAACACTGAAGCTTTCTTT
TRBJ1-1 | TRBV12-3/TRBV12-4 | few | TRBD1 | CASSLAPGQGNTEAFF | TGTGCCAGCAGTTTAGCCCCGGGACAGGGGAACACTGAAGCTTTCTTT
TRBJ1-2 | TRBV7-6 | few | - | CASSRQAGGYTF | TGTGCCAGCAGCCGACAGGCTGGGGGCTACACCTTC
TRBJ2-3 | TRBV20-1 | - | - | CSASRTYVTDTQYF | TGCAGTGCTAGCCGGACATATGTCACAGATACGCAGTATTTT
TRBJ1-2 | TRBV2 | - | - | CASKGFEGPEHTF | TGTGCCAGCAAAGGGTTCGAGGGGCCCGAGCACACCTTC
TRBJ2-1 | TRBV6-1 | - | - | CASRREHNQDYEQFF | TGTGCCAGCAGACGCGAACACAATCAGGACTACGAGCAGTTCTTC
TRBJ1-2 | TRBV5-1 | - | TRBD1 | CASPGTGGGYTF | TGCGCCAGCCCCGGGACAGGAGGAGGCTACACCTTC
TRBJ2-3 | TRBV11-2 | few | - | CASSLSLTGGTDTQYF | TGTGCCAGCAGCTTAAGTTTGACGGGGGGCACAGATACGCAGTATTTT
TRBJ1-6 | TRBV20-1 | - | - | CSARREDHELHF | TGCAGTGCTAGAAGAGAAGACCATGAACTCCACTTT
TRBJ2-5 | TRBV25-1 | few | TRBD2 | CASSEFRTSGVETQYF | TGTGCCAGCAGTGAATTCAGGACTAGCGGGGTGGAGACCCAGTACTTC
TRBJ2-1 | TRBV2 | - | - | CASSTGVASYNEQFF | TGTGCCAGCAGTACCGGGGTAGCTTCCTACAATGAGCAGTTCTTC
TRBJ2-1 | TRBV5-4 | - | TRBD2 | CASSPGTSGRSGYNEQFF | TGTGCCAGCAGCCCCGGGACTAGCGGGAGAAGCGGTTACAATGAGCAGTTCTTC
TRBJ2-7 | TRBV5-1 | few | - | CASSFLSDKTYEQYF | TGCGCCAGCAGCTTCTTATCCGACAAAACCTACGAGCAGTACTTC
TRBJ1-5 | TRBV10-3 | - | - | CAISDTGGKDNQPQHF | TGTGCCATCAGCGACACCGGGGGCAAGGACAATCAGCCCCAGCATTTT
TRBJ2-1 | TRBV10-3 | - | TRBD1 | CAVSRHPQGKDNEQFF | TGTGCCGTCAGTCGCCATCCACAGGGGAAAGACAATGAGCAGTTCTTC
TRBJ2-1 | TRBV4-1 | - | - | CASSQGFSGSSYNEQFF | TGCGCCAGCAGCCAAGGGTTTTCGGGTAGCTCCTACAATGAGCAGTTCTTC